The next 2 T cell receptor beta chains were all read from a single sample in a study of blood T cell repertoires in COVID-19. Libraries were prepared by immunoSEQ multiplex PCR; TCRdb keeps only in-frame clonotypes and omits some of them. In the table there are about 90,000 clones, around 88% of which are singletons. What was sequenced was peripheral blood. These receptors originate from an elderly man with active or convalescent COVID-19.

The chain employs TRBV11-2 and TRBJ2-1; the match to TRBD2 covers 10 bases. V dropped 5 bases and J dropped 7; count of bases not matched to a gene: 11. Germline CDR1 reads SGHAT; CDR2 reads FQNNGV. This CDR3 is built from 16 residues. The CDR3 protein is CASSPPVPSGSNEQFF. Written as DNA, the CDR3 is TGTGCCAGCAGCCCCCCCGTGCCTAGCGGGAGTAATGAGCAGTTCTTC. The full variable domain, its missing parts supplied by reference TRBV11-2 and TRBJ2-1, is EAGVAQSPRYKIIEKRQSVAFWCNPISGHATLYWYQQILGQGPKLLIQFQNNGVVDDSQLPKDRFSAERLKGVDSTLKIQPAKLEDSAVYLCASSPPVPSGSNEQFFGPGTRLTVL.

This sequence joins TRBV19 and TRBJ2-7, with 13 positions matching TRBD2. Germline trimming cut 5 bases from V and 2 bases from J; bases unmatched to any gene: 3. CDR1 is LNHDA, CDR2 SQIVND, per germline (reference sequence). The CDR3 length is 15 residues. In DNA, the CDR3 is TGTGCCAGTAGTCAGGGACTAGCGGGGACCTACGAGCAGTACTTC. Its protein is CASSQGLAGTYEQYF.